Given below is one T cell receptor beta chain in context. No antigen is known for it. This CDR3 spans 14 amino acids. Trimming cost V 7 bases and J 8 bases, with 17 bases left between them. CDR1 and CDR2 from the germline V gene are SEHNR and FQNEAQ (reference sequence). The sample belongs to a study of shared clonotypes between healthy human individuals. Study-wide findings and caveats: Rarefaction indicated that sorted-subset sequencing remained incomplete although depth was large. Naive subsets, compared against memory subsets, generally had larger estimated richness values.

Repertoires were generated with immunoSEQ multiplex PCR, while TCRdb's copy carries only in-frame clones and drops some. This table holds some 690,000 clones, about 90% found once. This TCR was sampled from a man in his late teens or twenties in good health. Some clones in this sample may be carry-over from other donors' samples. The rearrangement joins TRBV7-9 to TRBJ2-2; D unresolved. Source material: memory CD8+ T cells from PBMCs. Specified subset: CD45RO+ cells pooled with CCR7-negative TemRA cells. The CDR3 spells CASTPGPSLGELFF. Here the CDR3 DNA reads TGTGCCAGCACCCCGGGCCCGTCTTTGGGGGAGCTGTTTTTT.